The 15 T cell receptor beta chains reported below all come from one sample, sequenced in a study of T cells after yellow fever vaccination. TCRdb re-called the 5' RACE reads through MiXCR, storing one row per CDR3 protein. The sample shows 150,000 to 200,000 distinct CDR3 sequences, about a tenth of them seen only once. The specimen was CD8+ T cells sorted from PBMCs, collected 45 days after the yellow fever booster vaccination. These receptors were obtained from a man younger than 30 who received the YFV17D yellow fever vaccine.

J is TRBJ2-7 and V is TRBV11-1, with 8 positions matching TRBD2. CDR1 and CDR2 from the germline V gene are SGHAT and FQDESV (reference sequence). There are 15 residues in the CDR3. The trim removed 10 bases at V and 0 bases at J, leaving 11 bases unmatched. DNA of the CDR3: TGTGCCACCGAGAGGGAGCGGGGGAGCTCCTACGAGCAGTACTTC. Its protein product is CATERERGSSYEQYF.

The chain joins TRBV24-1 to TRBJ2-1, with 11 bases matching TRBD2. The V gene's germline CDR1 is KGHDR and CDR2 SFDVKD. There are 16 residues in the CDR3. Losses at the gene ends were 5 bases for V and 8 bases for J; bases not matched to a gene: 10. The CDR3 DNA is TGTGCCACCAGTGCCTCTAGCGGGGGGTTTAGGGATGAGCAGTTCTTC. Protein product: CATSASSGGFRDEQFF.

This clonotype was picked up a small number of times. The chain joins TRBV12-3 or TRBV12-4 to TRBJ2-2, with 8 bases fitting TRBD2. Trimming at V came to 3 bases and at J to 8 bases, leaving 8 bases not matched to a gene. This CDR3 has 15 residues. This chain's CDR3 is CASSFIGGAAGELFF. CDR3 coding DNA: TGTGCCAGCAGTTTTATCGGGGGGGCCGCGGGGGAGCTGTTTTTT.

CDR3 bases: TGTGCCAGTACCGATGGGACAGGGGGACGCTATGGCTACACCTTC. Translation gives CASTDGTGGRYGYTF. This chain uses TRBV19 with TRBJ1-2, with TRBD1 matching over 11 bases. The CDR3 runs to 15 residues. Germline V lookup: CDR1 LNHDA, CDR2 SQIVND (reference sequence). Trimming cost V 7 bases and J 4 bases; bases outside gene matches: 8.

The chain combines TRBV14 with TRBJ1-3; D ambiguous. The CDR3 loop spans 12 amino acids. Trimming stripped 0 bases from V and 6 bases from J, with 3 bases between. CDR1 is SGHDN, CDR2 FVKESK, per germline. CDR3 sequence: CASSQDLNTIYF. The CDR3 bases are TGTGCCAGCAGCCAAGATCTAAACACCATATATTTT.

This chain connects TRBV18 to TRBJ1-4; D remains unclear. CDR1 is KGHSH and CDR2 is LQKENI in the germline V gene. The CDR3 covers 14 residues. V lost 3 bases and J 4 bases, leaving 9 bases between the germline ends. The CDR3, as DNA: TGTGCCAGCTCACCCAGGAAGGATAATGAAAAACTGTTTTTT. Translation gives CASSPRKDNEKLFF.

This clonotype has ten or more counts. The rearrangement links TRBV9 to TRBJ2-3; unclear D gene. Looked up from germline, CDR1 is SGDLS and CDR2 is YYNGEE. The CDR3 length is 13 residues. Trimming stripped 4 bases from V and 2 bases from J, with 8 bases between. The CDR3 sequence: CASSLGATDTQYF. DNA of the CDR3: TGTGCCAGCAGCCTCGGAGCCACAGATACGCAGTATTTT.

The chain couples TRBV6-2 or TRBV6-3 to TRBJ2-7; TRBD1 aligns across 8 bases. The V gene's germline CDR1 is MNHEY and CDR2 SVGEGT. V trimming: 2 bases; J trimming: 0 bases; junction bases outside the gene matches: 6. The CDR3 loop spans 16 amino acids. CDR3 loop: CASSYDTGGGSYEQYV. As DNA, the CDR3 is TGTGCCAGCAGTTACGATACAGGGGGTGGCTCCTACGAGCAGTACGTC.

The chain employs TRBV7-6 and TRBJ2-1; TRBD2 agrees at 11 bases. Per the germline V gene, CDR1 is SGHVS and CDR2 is FNYEAQ. This CDR3 is 15 amino acids long. V trimming: 1 base; J trimming: 8 bases; junction bases outside the gene matches: 4. CDR3 DNA: TGTGCCAGCAGCTTAGGATCTAGCGGGGGGTATGAGCAGTTCTTC. Translation: CASSLGSSGGYEQFF. Variable domain in full (rest from reference TRBV7-6 and TRBJ2-1): GAGVSQSPRYKVTKRGQDVALRCDPISGHVSLYWYRQALGQGPEFLTYFNYEAQQDKSGLPNDRFSAERPEGSISTLTIQRTEQRDSAMYRCASSLGSSGGYEQFFGPGTRLTVL.

This clonotype came up a few times. The genes are TRBV11-2 and TRBJ1-3; D is perhaps TRBD1 (6 bases). The V gene lost 6 bases and the J gene lost 2 bases, with 8 bases spanning the gap. This CDR3 comprises 13 residues. In germline, CDR1 is SGHAT, CDR2 FQNNGV. CDR3 sequence reads: CASSSGAGNTIYF. The CDR3 nucleotides are TGTGCCAGCAGTTCAGGGGCTGGAAACACCATATATTTT.

The V and J genes are TRBV4-1 and TRBJ2-1; the D is unclear. From germline, CDR1 is MGHRA and CDR2 YSYEKL. Trimming took 6 bases from V and 5 from J, leaving 5 bases between them. This CDR3 spans 11 amino acids. The CDR3, as DNA: TGCGCCAGCAGTCGGGACAATGAGCAGTTCTTC. Protein: CASSRDNEQFF.

The chain recombines TRBV6-5 with TRBJ2-7, with 12 bases identical to TRBD1. This CDR3 has 15 amino acids. Germline CDR1 is MNHEY and CDR2 is SVGAGI. Losses at the gene ends were 2 bases for V and 4 bases for J; bases not matched to a gene: 3. CDR3: CASSYGTGGAYEQYF. The CDR3 bases are TGTGCCAGCAGTTACGGGACAGGGGGCGCGTACGAGCAGTACTTC.

V and J are TRBV12-3 or TRBV12-4 and TRBJ1-4; possible D gene TRBD1, 5 bases. Trimming removed 5 bases from V and 7 bases from J, with 17 bases in between. The CDR3 has 15 residues. Here the CDR3 reads CASSLVGQGVEKLFF. The CDR3 DNA reads as TGTGCCAGCAGTCTCGTGGGGCAGGGTGTTGAAAAACTGTTTTTT.

The chain couples TRBV7-9 to TRBJ2-1; unclear D gene. The germline gives CDR1 SEHNR, CDR2 FQNEAQ (reference sequence). Trimming left V 3 bases short and J 6 bases short, with 9 bases between. The CDR3 loop spans 13 amino acids. The CDR3 DNA follows: TGTGCCAGCAGCTTTGGTCCGAGCAATGAGCAGTTCTTC. It encodes CASSFGPSNEQFF. The full variable domain, rest sourced from reference TRBV7-9 and TRBJ2-1, is DTGVSQNPRHKITKRGQNVTFRCDPISEHNRLYWYRQTLGQGPEFLTYFQNEAQLEKSRLLSDRFSAERPKGSFSTLEIQRTEQGDSAMYLCASSFGPSNEQFFGPGTRLTVL.

V and J are TRBV4-1 and TRBJ2-3; TRBD2 aligns across 8 bases. J gave up 0 bases and V 1 base, and 12 bases lay outside the gene matches. The CDR3 has 19 residues. CDR1 MGHRA and CDR2 YSYEKL come from the germline V gene. The CDR3 DNA is TGCGCCAGCAGCCAAGTAGGACGGGGGGGCCCTTTTAGCACAGATACGCAGTATTTT. As protein: CASSQVGRGGPFSTDTQYF.